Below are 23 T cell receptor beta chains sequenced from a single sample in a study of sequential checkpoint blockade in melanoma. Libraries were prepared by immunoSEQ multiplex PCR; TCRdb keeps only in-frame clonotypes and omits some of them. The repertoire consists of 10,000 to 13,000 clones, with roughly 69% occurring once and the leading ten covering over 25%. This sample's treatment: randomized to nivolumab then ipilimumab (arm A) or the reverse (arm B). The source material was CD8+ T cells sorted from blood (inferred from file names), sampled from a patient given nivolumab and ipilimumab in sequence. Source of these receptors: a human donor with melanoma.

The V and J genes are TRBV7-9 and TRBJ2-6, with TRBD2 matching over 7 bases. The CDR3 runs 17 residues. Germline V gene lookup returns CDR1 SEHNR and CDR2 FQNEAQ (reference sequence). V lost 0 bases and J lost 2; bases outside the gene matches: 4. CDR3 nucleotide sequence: TGTGCCAGCAGCTTAGCCTTTGGGAGGGCTGGGGCCAACGTCCTGACTTTC. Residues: CASSLAFGRAGANVLTF.

The CDR3 is CASGPLGGPFEAFF. In nucleotides, the CDR3 is TGTGCCAGCGGGCCCCTGGGGGGGCCCTTTGAAGCTTTCTTT. The genes are TRBV6-5 and TRBJ1-1, with a tentative D call TRBD1 (6 bases). V lost 8 bases and J lost 7, with 20 bases in between. Germline assignment: CDR1 MNHEY and CDR2 SVGAGI. This CDR3 spans 14 amino acids.

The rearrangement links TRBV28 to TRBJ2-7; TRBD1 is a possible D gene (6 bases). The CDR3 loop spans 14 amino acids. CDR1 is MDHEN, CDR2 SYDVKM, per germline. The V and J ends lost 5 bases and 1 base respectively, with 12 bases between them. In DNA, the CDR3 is TGTGCCAGCAGTCAGCAGGGGCTATCCTACGAGCAGTACTTC. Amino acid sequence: CASSQQGLSYEQYF. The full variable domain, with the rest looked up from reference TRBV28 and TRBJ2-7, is DVKVTQSSRYLVKRTGEKVFLECVQDMDHENMFWYRQDPGLGLRLIYFSYDVKMKEKGDIPEGYSVSREKKERFSLILESASTNQTSMYLCASSQQGLSYEQYFGPGTRLTVT.

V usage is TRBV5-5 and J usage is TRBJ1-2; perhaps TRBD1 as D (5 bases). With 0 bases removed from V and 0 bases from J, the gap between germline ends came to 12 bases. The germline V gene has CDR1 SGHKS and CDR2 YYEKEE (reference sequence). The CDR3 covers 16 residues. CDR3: CASSLDIDSSNYGYTF. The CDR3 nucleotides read TGTGCCAGCAGCTTGGACATAGACAGCTCTAACTATGGCTACACCTTC.

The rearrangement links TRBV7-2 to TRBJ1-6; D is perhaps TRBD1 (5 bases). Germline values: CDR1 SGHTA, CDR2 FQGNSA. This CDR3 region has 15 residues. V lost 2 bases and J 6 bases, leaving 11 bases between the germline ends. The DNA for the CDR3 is TGTGCCAGCAGCTTAATAGGGGCGTTTAATTCACCCCTCCACTTT. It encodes CASSLIGAFNSPLHF. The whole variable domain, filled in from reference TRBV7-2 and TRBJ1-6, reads GAGVSQSPSNKVTEKGKDVELRCDPISGHTALYWYRQSLGQGLEFLIYFQGNSAPDKSGLPSDRFSAERTGGSVSTLTIQRTQQEDSAVYLCASSLIGAFNSPLHFGNGTRLTVT.

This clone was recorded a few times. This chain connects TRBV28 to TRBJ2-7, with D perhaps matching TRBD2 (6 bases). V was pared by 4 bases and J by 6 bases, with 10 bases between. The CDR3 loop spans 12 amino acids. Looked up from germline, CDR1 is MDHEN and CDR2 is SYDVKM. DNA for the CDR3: TGTGCCAGCAGTTCGGGAGAGGGCGAGCAGTACTTC. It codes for CASSSGEGEQYF.

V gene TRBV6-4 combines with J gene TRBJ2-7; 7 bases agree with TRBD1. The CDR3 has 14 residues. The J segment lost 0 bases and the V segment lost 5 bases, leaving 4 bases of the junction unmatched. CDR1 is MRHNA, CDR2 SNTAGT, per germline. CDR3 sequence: CASSRGRVSYEQYF. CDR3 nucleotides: TGTGCCAGCAGTAGGGGGCGGGTCTCCTACGAGCAGTACTTC.

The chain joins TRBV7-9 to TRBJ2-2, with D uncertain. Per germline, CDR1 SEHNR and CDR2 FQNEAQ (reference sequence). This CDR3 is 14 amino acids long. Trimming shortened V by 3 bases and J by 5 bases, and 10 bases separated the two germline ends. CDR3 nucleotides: TGTGCCAGCAGCTTGTTACTCGAGACCGGGGAGCTGTTTTTT. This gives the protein CASSLLLETGELFF.

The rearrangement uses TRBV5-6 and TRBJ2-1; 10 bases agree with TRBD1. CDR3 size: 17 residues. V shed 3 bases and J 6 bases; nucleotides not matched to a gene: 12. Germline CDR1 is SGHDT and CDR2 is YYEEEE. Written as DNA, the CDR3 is TGTGCCAGCAGCTACCCGGACGGGACAGGGGTGGTCAATGAGCAGTTCTTC. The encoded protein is CASSYPDGTGVVNEQFF.

Here the CDR3 DNA reads TGCGCCAGCAGCCAAGATTTAGAAGAGACCCAGTACTTC. Its translation is CASSQDLEETQYF. The chain is built from TRBV4-1 and TRBJ2-5; unclear D gene. The CDR3 contains 13 residues. V lost 0 bases and J lost 3, with 5 bases in between. Germline V gene lookup returns CDR1 MGHRA and CDR2 YSYEKL.

The CDR3 loop reads CASSELAGGISTGELFF. For the CDR3, the DNA is TGCGCCAGCAGCGAACTAGCGGGGGGGATTAGCACCGGGGAGCTGTTTTTT. This chain links TRBV10-1 with TRBJ2-2, with 13 bases identical to TRBD2. Losses at the gene ends were 6 bases for V and 4 bases for J; bases not matched to a gene: 8. Looked up from germline, CDR1 is WNHNN and CDR2 is SYGVQD (reference sequence). The CDR3 spans 17 residues.

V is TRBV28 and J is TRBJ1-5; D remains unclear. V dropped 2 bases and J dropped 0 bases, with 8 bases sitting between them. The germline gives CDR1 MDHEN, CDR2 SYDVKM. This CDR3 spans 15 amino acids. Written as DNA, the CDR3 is TGTGCCAGCAGTTTACTACAGACTAGCAATCAGCCCCAGCATTTT. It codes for CASSLLQTSNQPQHF.

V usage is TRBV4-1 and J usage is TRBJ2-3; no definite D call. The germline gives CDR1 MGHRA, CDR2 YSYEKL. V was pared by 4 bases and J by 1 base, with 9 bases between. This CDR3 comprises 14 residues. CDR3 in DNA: TGCGCCAGCAGCCCTAAATTTGGCACAGATACGCAGTATTTT. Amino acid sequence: CASSPKFGTDTQYF.

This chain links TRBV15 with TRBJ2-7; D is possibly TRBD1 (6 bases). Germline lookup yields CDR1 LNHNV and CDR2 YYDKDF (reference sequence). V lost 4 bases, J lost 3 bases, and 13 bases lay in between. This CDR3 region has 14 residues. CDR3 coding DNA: TGTGCCACCAGCACCCGGGACAACCTCTACGAGCAGTACTTC. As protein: CATSTRDNLYEQYF.

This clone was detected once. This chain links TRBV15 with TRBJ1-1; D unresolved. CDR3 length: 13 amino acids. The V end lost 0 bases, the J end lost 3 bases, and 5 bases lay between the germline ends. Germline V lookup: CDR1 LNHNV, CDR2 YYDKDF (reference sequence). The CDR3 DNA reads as TGTGCCACCAGCAGAGATCGGGACACTGAAGCTTTCTTT. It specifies CATSRDRDTEAFF. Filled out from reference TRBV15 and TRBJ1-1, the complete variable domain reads DAMVIQNPRYQVTQFGKPVTLSCSQTLNHNVMYWYQQKSSQAPKLLFHYYDKDFNNEADTPDNFQSRRPNTSFCFLDIRSPGLGDTAMYLCATSRDRDTEAFFGQGTRLTVV.

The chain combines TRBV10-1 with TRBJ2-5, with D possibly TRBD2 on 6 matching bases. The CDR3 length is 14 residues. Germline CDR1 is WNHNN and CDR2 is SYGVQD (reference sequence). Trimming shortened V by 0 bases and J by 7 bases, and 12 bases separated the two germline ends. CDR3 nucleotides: TGCGCCAGCAGTGAGTCGGGGGGAGATGGGACCCAGTACTTC. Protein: CASSESGGDGTQYF.

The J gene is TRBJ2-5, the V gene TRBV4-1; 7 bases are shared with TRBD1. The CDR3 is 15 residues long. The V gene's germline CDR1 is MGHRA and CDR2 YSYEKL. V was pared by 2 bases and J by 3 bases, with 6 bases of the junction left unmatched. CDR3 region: CASSQTGTEKETQYF. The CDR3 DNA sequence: TGCGCCAGCAGCCAAACCGGGACAGAAAAAGAGACCCAGTACTTC.

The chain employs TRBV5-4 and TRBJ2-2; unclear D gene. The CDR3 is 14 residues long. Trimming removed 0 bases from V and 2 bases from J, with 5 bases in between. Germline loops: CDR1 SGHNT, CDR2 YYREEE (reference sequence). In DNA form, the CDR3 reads TGTGCCAGCAGCTTGGGGCATAACACCGGGGAGCTGTTTTTT. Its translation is CASSLGHNTGELFF.

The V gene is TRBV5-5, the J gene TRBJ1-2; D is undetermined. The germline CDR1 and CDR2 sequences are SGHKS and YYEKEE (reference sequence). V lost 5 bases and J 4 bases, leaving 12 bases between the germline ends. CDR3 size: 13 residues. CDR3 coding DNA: TGTGCCAGCAGTGAGGAAGAGGTCTATGGCTACACCTTC. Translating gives CASSEEEVYGYTF.

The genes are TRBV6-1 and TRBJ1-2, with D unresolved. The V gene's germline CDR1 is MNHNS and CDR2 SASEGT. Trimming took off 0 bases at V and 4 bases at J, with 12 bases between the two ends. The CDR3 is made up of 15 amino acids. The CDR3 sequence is CASSEAVSGFYGYTF. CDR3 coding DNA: TGTGCCAGCAGTGAAGCTGTTTCGGGATTCTATGGCTACACCTTC.

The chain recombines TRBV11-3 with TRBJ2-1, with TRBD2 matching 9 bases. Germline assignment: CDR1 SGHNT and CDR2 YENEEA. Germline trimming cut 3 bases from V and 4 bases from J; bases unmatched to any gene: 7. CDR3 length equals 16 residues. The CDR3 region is CASSFRGGAGYNEQFF. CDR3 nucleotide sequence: TGTGCCAGCAGCTTTCGCGGGGGGGCCGGTTACAATGAGCAGTTCTTC.

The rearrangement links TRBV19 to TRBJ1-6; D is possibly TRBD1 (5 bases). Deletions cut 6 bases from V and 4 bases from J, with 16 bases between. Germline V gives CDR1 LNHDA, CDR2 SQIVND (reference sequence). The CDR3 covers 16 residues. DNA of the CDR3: TGTGCCAGTAGCCCCGCGGGACCGATTTATAATTCACCCCTCCACTTT. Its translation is CASSPAGPIYNSPLHF.

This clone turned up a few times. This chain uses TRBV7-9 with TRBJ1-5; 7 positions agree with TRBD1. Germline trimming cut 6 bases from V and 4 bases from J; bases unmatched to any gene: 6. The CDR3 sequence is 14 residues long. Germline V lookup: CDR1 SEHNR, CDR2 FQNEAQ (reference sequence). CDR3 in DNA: TGTGCCAGCAGGTCCGGGACAGAGAATCAGCCCCAGCATTTT. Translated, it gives CASRSGTENQPQHF.